This T cell receptor beta chain stems from a study of regulatory T cells in long-lasting Graves disease. Study summary: Disease was considered persistent Graves' disease after over 5 years of antithyroid drugs (with positive TSH receptor antibodies). The study, taken as a whole, reports: Patients with persistent disease showed a bias toward TRBV28, TRBJ1-2 and TRBJ2-5.

This clonotype was counted a few times. Its antigen is currently unknown. With iRepertoire HTBI primers and Arm-PCR of CDR3 regions, TCR beta libraries were built. TCRdb independently ran MiXCR on the multiplex PCR reads; one entry per CDR3 protein. The sample lists roughly 450,000 distinct CDR3 sequences; less than 25% were seen once. Trimming cost V 3 bases and J 5 bases; bases outside gene matches: 6. Germline V lookup: CDR1 KGHSH, CDR2 LQKENI. The CDR3 is made up of 14 amino acids. Described time point: persistent/refractory GD, antithyroid drugs over 5 years with positive TRAb. The TCR library was made from RNA extracted from PBMCs. Patients came from an endocrinology department in Xi'an, China.

The source was peripheral blood mononuclear cells (PBMCs), collected when the disease was refractory, from a patient treated with antithyroid drugs. This chain uses TRBV18 with TRBJ1-1, with 7 positions matching TRBD1. The TCR was taken from a female donor with Graves disease. The CDR3 DNA reads as TGTGCCAGCTCACCGACACAGGGGAAGACTGAAGCTTTCTTT. Encoded protein: CASSPTQGKTEAFF.